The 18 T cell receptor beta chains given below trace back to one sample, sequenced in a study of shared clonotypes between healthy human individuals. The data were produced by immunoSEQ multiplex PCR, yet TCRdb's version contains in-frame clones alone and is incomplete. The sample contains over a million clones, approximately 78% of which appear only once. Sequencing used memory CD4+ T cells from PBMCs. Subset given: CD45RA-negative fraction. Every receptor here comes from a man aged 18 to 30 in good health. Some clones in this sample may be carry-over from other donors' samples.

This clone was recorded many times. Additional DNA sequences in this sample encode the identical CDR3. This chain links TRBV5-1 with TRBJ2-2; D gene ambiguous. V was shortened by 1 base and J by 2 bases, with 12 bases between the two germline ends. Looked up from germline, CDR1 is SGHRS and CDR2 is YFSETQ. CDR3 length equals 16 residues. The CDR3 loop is CASSLSGLGNTGELFF. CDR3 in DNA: TGCGCCAGCAGCTTGTCAGGCTTGGGAAACACCGGGGAGCTGTTTTTT. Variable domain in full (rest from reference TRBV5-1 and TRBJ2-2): KAGVTQTPRYLIKTRGQQVTLSCSPISGHRSVSWYQQTPGQGLQFLFEYFSETQRNKGNFPGRFSGRQFSNSRSEMNVSTLELGDSALYLCASSLSGLGNTGELFFGEGSRLTVL.

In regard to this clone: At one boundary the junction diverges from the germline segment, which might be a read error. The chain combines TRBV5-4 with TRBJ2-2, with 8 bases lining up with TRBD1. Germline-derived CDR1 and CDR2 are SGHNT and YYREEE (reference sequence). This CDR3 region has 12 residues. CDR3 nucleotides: TGTGCCAGCAGCTTGGATCGGACAGGGAGAGATTTT. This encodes CASSLDRTGRDF.

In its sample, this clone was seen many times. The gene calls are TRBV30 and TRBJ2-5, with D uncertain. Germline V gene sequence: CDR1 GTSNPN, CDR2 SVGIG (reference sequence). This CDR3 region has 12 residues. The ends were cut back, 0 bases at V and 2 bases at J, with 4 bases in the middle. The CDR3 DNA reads TGTGCCTGGAGTGTACAGCAAGAGACCCAGTACTTC. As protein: CAWSVQQETQYF.

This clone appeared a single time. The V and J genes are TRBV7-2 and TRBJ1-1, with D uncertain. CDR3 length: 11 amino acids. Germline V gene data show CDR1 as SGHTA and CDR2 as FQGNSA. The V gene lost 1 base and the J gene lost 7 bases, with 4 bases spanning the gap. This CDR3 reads CASSLGYEAFF. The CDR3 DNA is TGTGCCAGCAGCTTAGGGTATGAAGCTTTCTTT.

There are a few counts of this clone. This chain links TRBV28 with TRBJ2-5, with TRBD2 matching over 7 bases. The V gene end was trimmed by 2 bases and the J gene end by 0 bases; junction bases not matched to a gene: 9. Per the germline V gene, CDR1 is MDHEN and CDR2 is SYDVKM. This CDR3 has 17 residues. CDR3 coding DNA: TGTGCCAGCAGTTTACCTTACCCCACTAGCGACCAAGAGACCCAGTACTTC. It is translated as CASSLPYPTSDQETQYF.

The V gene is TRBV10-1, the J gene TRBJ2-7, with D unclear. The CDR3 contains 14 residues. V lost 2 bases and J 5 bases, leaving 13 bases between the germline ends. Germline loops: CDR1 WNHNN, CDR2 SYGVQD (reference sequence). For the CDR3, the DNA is TGCGCCAGCAGTGAGACCCTGCTACAAAACGAGCAGTACTTC. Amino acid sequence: CASSETLLQNEQYF.

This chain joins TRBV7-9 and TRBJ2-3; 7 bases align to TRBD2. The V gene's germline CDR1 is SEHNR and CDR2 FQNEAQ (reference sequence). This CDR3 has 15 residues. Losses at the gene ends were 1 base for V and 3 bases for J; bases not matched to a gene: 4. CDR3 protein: CASSLGRGGTDTQYF. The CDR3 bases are TGTGCCAGCAGCTTAGGACGGGGAGGGACAGATACGCAGTATTTT.

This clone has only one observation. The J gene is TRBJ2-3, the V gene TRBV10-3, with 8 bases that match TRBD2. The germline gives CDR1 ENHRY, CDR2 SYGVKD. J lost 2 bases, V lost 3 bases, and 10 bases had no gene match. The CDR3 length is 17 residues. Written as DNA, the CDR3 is TGTGCCATCAGTGACCCCCATAGCGGGACCTACACAGATACGCAGTATTTT. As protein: CAISDPHSGTYTDTQYF.

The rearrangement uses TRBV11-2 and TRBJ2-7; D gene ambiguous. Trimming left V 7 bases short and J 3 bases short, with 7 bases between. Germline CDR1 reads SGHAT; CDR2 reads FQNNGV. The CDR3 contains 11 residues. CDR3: CASTTVYEQYF. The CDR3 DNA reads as TGTGCCAGCACCACAGTCTACGAGCAGTACTTC.

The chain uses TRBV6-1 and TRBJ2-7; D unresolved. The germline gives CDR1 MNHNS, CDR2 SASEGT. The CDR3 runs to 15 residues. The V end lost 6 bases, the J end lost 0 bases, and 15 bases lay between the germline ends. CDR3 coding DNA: TGTGCCAGCAGCTACCAGAGAGAGAGCTCCTACGAGCAGTACTTC. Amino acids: CASSYQRESSYEQYF.

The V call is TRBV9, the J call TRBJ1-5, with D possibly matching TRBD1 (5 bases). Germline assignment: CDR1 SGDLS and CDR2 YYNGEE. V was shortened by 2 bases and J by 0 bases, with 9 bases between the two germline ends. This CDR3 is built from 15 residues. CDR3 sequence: CASSVDSHSNQPQHF. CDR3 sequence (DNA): TGTGCCAGCAGCGTCGACAGTCATAGCAATCAGCCCCAGCATTTT.

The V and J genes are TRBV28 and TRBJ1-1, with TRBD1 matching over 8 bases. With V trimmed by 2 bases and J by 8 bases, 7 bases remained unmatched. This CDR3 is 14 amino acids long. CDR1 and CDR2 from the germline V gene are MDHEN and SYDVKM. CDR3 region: CASSLGTGHREAFF. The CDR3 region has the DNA TGTGCCAGCAGTTTAGGGACAGGCCATAGAGAAGCTTTCTTT.

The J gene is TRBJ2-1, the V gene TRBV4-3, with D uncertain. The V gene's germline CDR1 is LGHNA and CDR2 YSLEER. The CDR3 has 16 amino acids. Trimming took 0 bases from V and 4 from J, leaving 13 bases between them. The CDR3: CASSQDPSLRYNEQFF. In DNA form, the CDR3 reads TGCGCCAGCAGCCAAGACCCAAGCCTCAGGTACAATGAGCAGTTCTTC.

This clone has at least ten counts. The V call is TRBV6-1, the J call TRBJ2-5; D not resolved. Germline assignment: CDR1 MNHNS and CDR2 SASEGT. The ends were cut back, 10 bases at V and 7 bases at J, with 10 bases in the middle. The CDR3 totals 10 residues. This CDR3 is CAIQTRTQYF. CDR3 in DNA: TGTGCCATCCAGACGCGGACCCAGTACTTC.

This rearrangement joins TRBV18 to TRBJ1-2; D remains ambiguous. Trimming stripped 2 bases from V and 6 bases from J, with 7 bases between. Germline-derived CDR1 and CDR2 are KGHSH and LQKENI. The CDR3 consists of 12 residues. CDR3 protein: CASSPGRDGYTF. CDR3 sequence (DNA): TGTGCCAGCTCACCAGGGAGGGATGGCTACACCTTC.

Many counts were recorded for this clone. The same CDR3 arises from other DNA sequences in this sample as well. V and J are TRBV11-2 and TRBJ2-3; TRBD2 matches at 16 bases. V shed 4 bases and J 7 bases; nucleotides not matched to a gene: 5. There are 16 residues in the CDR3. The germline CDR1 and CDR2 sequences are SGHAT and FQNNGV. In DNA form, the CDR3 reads TGTGCCAGCAGCTCCGGGACTAGCGGGAGGGTCAATACGCAGTATTTT. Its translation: CASSSGTSGRVNTQYF.

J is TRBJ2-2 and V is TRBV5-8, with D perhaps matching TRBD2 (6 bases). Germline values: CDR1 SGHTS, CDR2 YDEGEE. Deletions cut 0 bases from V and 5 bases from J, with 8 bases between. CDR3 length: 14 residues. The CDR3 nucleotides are TGTGCCAGCAGCTTGGTCGCGGGGACCGGGGAGCTGTTTTTT. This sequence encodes CASSLVAGTGELFF.

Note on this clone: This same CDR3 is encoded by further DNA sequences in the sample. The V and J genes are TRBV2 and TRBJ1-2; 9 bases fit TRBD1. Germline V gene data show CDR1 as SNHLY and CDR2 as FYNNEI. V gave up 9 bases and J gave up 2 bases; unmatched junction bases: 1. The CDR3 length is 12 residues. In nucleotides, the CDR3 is TGTGCCAGTACAGGGGGCAACTATGGCTACACCTTC. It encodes CASTGGNYGYTF.